The 24 T cell receptor beta chains below were found in one sample sequenced in a study of T cells in localized non-small cell lung cancer. TCRdb's table, derived via immunoSEQ multiplex PCR, lists solely in-frame clones and lacks some. The table lists 45,000 or so clones, about 88% of them singletons, with 2.5% in the top ten. The sequenced sample was PBMCs, obtained before any cancer treatment. The receptors originated from a man between 40 and 70 years old with stage II lung adenocarcinoma.

The CDR3, as DNA: TGTGCCAGCTCCTCCGACAGGGTGAACACTGAAGCTTTCTTT. It yields the protein CASSSDRVNTEAFF. The chain combines TRBV27 with TRBJ1-1; 7 bases agree with TRBD1. The trim removed 8 bases at V and 0 bases at J, leaving 6 bases unmatched. The CDR3 is 14 residues long. Germline V lookup: CDR1 MNHEY, CDR2 SMNVEV (reference sequence).

This rearrangement joins TRBV20-1 to TRBJ1-1; 8 bases align to TRBD1. Germline assignment: CDR1 DFQATT and CDR2 SNEGSKA (reference sequence). V dropped 5 bases and J dropped 8; count of bases not matched to a gene: 4. The CDR3 extends over 11 amino acids. The CDR3 is CSAAGQEEAFF. The CDR3 bases are TGCAGTGCTGCGGGACAGGAAGAAGCTTTCTTT.

The chain uses TRBV6-4 and TRBJ2-6; D uncertain. Germline CDR1 MRHNA, CDR2 SNTAGT. This CDR3 contains 16 residues. Between the trimmed V and J ends, which lost 4 bases and 0 bases, there was a span of 10 bases. The CDR3, as DNA: TGTGCCAGCAGTGGGACGGCAAGCTCTGGGGCCAACGTCCTGACTTTC. Amino acids: CASSGTASSGANVLTF.

The chain couples TRBV5-1 to TRBJ2-7; TRBD1 matches 7 bases. The length of the CDR3 is 15 residues. The germline CDR1 and CDR2 sequences are SGHRS and YFSETQ. The trim removed 2 bases at V and 6 bases at J, leaving 11 bases unmatched. DNA of the CDR3: TGCGCCAGCAGCTTACTACAGGGGACGCCGTCCGAGCAGTACTTC. Amino acid sequence: CASSLLQGTPSEQYF.

This sequence joins TRBV14 and TRBJ1-1; D unresolved. This CDR3 spans 16 amino acids. Germline V CDR1 and CDR2: SGHDN, FVKESK. V was shortened by 4 bases and J by 1 base, with 16 bases between the two germline ends. CDR3 nucleotide sequence: TGTGCCAGCAGCCCCGGAGGTTCGTGGGGGAACACTGAAGCTTTCTTT. As protein: CASSPGGSWGNTEAFF. Variable domain in full (rest from reference TRBV14 and TRBJ1-1): EAGVTQFPSHSVIEKGQTVTLRCDPISGHDNLYWYRRVMGKEIKFLLHFVKESKQDESGMPNNRFLAERTGGTYSTLKVQPAELEDSGVYFCASSPGGSWGNTEAFFGQGTRLTVV.

This rearrangement joins TRBV7-3 to TRBJ2-5; D possibly uses TRBD1 or TRBD2 (5 bases each). Germline values: CDR1 SGHTA, CDR2 FQGTGA. The V gene lost 6 bases and the J gene lost 7 bases, with 36 bases spanning the gap. This CDR3 spans 20 amino acids. CDR3 loop: CASSYPPGRKGFRSPVTQYF. For the CDR3, the DNA is TGTGCCAGCAGTTACCCTCCGGGACGGAAGGGATTTCGGAGCCCCGTGACCCAGTACTTC. Using reference TRBV7-3 and TRBJ2-5 for the parts outside the CDR3, the full variable domain is GAGVSQTPSNKVTEKGKYVELRCDPISGHTALYWYRQSLGQGPEFLIYFQGTGAADDSGLPNDRFFAVRPEGSVSTLKIQRTERGDSAVYLCASSYPPGRKGFRSPVTQYFGPGTRLLVL.

The chain is built from TRBV6-4 and TRBJ2-3; D might be TRBD1 or TRBD2, each matching 5 bases. The CDR3 spans 14 residues. Germline-derived CDR1 and CDR2 are MRHNA and SNTAGT. The V and J ends lost 0 bases and 6 bases respectively, with 10 bases between them. CDR3 DNA: TGTGCCAGCAGTGACTCGGGGGTGTCTGATACGCAGTATTTT. Its translation: CASSDSGVSDTQYF.

The CDR3 sequence: CASSPSGGADTQYF. As DNA, the CDR3 is TGTGCCAGCAGTCCTAGCGGGGGGGCAGATACGCAGTATTTT. The gene calls are TRBV6-4 and TRBJ2-3; 12 positions agree with TRBD2. The J segment lost 4 bases and the V segment lost 5 bases, leaving 1 base of the junction unmatched. Germline V gene data show CDR1 as MRHNA and CDR2 as SNTAGT. There are 14 residues in the CDR3.

In regard to this clone: Other nucleotide sequences from this sample produce the same CDR3. This rearrangement joins TRBV5-1 to TRBJ2-5, with 8 bases lining up with TRBD2. J lost 2 bases, V lost 0 bases, and 6 bases had no gene match. CDR1 and CDR2 (germline): SGHRS, YFSETQ. CDR3 length: 16 residues. The CDR3 coding sequence is TGCGCCAGCAGCTTGGGCCGGGGCGGGGGGCAAGAGACCCAGTACTTC. Translated, it gives CASSLGRGGGQETQYF.

This chain links TRBV6-1 with TRBJ1-5; D may be TRBD1 (5 bases). The CDR3 runs to 14 residues. V was shortened by 2 bases and J by 2 bases, with 7 bases between the two germline ends. CDR1 and CDR2 from the germline V gene are MNHNS and SASEGT. CDR3 nucleotides: TGTGCCAGCAGTGAACTGGGGGGCAATCAGCCCCAGCATTTT. Its protein product is CASSELGGNQPQHF.

V and J are TRBV5-4 and TRBJ2-1; D is undetermined. V lost 2 bases and J 8 bases, leaving 11 bases between the germline ends. This CDR3 region has 13 residues. From germline, CDR1 is SGHNT and CDR2 YYREEE (reference sequence). The CDR3 DNA reads as TGTGCCAGCAGCTTACTCCCAGGCCATGAGCAGTTCTTC. Amino acids: CASSLLPGHEQFF. Complete variable domain (other parts from reference TRBV5-4 and TRBJ2-1): ETGVTQSPTHLIKTRGQQVTLRCSSQSGHNTVSWYQQALGQGPQFIFQYYREEENGRGNFPPRFSGLQFPNYSSELNVNALELDDSALYLCASSLLPGHEQFFGPGTRLTVL.

The chain couples TRBV13 to TRBJ1-4; D may be TRBD1 (5 bases). The length of the CDR3 is 14 residues. Germline CDR1 PRHDT, CDR2 FYEKMQ (reference sequence). Between the trimmed V and J ends, which lost 3 bases and 8 bases, there was a span of 13 bases. CDR3 sequence: CASSFRDEKEKLFF. The DNA for the CDR3 is TGTGCCAGCAGCTTCCGGGACGAGAAAGAAAAACTGTTTTTT.

This clone was counted between two and nine times. V and J are TRBV21-1 and TRBJ1-1. TRBV21-1 is reported as a pseudogene. There are 11 residues in the CDR3. In nucleotides, the CDR3 is TGTGCCAGCAGCAAATTAACTGAAGCTTTCTTT. It specifies CASSKLTEAFF.

The V call is TRBV2, the J call TRBJ2-1; the match to TRBD2 covers 8 bases. CDR3 length: 14 residues. The V gene end was trimmed by 4 bases and the J gene end by 9 bases; junction bases not matched to a gene: 8. Germline V gene sequence: CDR1 SNHLY, CDR2 FYNNEI. The CDR3 protein is CASSALAGLSEQFF. The CDR3 DNA is TGTGCCAGCAGTGCGCTAGCGGGTCTTAGTGAGCAGTTCTTC.

This clone came up a few times. The V call is TRBV30, the J call TRBJ1-1; 9 bases map to TRBD1. This CDR3 comprises 11 residues. Trimming at V came to 6 bases and at J to 8 bases, leaving 4 bases not matched to a gene. Germline CDR1 reads GTSNPN; CDR2 reads SVGIG (reference sequence). The CDR3 nucleotides read TGTGCCTGCGACAGGGGGAGCGAAGCTTTCTTT. Translated: CACDRGSEAFF. The variable domain in full, completed from reference TRBV30 and TRBJ1-1, reads SQTIHQWPATLVQPVGSPLSLECTVEGTSNPNLYWYRQAAGRGLQLLFYSVGIGQISSEVPQNLSASRPQDRQFILSSKKLLLSDSGFYLCACDRGSEAFFGQGTRLTVV.

This rearrangement joins TRBV13 to TRBJ1-1, with D perhaps matching TRBD1 (6 bases). Germline CDR1 PRHDT, CDR2 FYEKMQ (reference sequence). This CDR3 has 15 residues. V was pared by 0 bases and J by 2 bases, with 10 bases between. The chain's CDR3 is CASSLGGHKNTEAFF. In DNA, the CDR3 is TGTGCCAGCAGCTTAGGGGGACACAAAAACACTGAAGCTTTCTTT.

The gene calls are TRBV5-4 and TRBJ2-1, with no clear D. V was clipped by 3 bases and J by 5 bases, with 9 bases between them. The germline gives CDR1 SGHNT, CDR2 YYREEE (reference sequence). This CDR3 is built from 13 residues. As DNA, the CDR3 is TGTGCCAGCAGCTCTGGCGTAGACAATGAGCAGTTCTTC. This translates into CASSSGVDNEQFF.

The chain joins TRBV7-6 to TRBJ1-4, with 9 bases fitting TRBD1. Trimming took 1 base from V and 0 from J; bases not matched to a gene: 3. This CDR3 contains 17 residues. Germline V gene data show CDR1 as SGHVS and CDR2 as FNYEAQ. The DNA of the CDR3 is TGTGCCAGCAGCTTAGGACAGGGGGGGACAACTAATGAAAAACTGTTTTTT. Protein product: CASSLGQGGTTNEKLFF.

This clone was observed a single time. The chain is built from TRBV5-5 and TRBJ1-2, with TRBD1 matching over 8 bases. Germline lookup yields CDR1 SGHKS and CDR2 YYEKEE (reference sequence). The CDR3 is 15 amino acids. J lost 5 bases, V lost 4 bases, and 10 bases had no gene match. The CDR3 protein is CASSASRGLGYGYTF. CDR3 sequence (DNA): TGTGCCAGCAGCGCATCCAGGGGGCTTGGATATGGCTACACCTTC.

The chain joins TRBV10-2 to TRBJ2-5; no firm D call. The germline CDR1 and CDR2 sequences are WSHSY and SAAADI. Trimming took off 1 base at V and 5 bases at J, with 11 bases between the two ends. The length of the CDR3 is 14 residues. CDR3 protein: CASSEWVEKETQYF. The CDR3 DNA follows: TGCGCCAGCAGTGAGTGGGTGGAGAAGGAGACCCAGTACTTC.

This clone was observed a few times. This chain connects TRBV4-2 to TRBJ1-2, with a weak D call TRBD1 (5 bases). CDR1 is LGHNA, CDR2 YNFKEQ, per germline. Trimming took off 4 bases at V and 3 bases at J, with 12 bases between the two ends. The length of the CDR3 is 14 residues. The CDR3 nucleotides read TGTGCCAGCAGCCGATTAGACAGCGACTATGGCTACACCTTC. Residues: CASSRLDSDYGYTF.

The gene calls are TRBV27 and TRBJ1-5; 8 nucleotides agree with TRBD1. V dropped 10 bases and J dropped 0; count of bases not matched to a gene: 20. Germline CDR1 and CDR2: MNHEY and SMNVEV (reference sequence). The CDR3 is 19 residues long. The CDR3 protein is CATADRLPTGVGSNQPQHF. The CDR3 DNA reads as TGTGCCACCGCGGATAGACTCCCGACAGGGGTTGGTAGCAATCAGCCCCAGCATTTT.

This clone was found a few times. J is TRBJ2-1 and V is TRBV10-3, with 8 bases that match TRBD2. Germline V gene lookup returns CDR1 ENHRY and CDR2 SYGVKD. This CDR3 spans 13 amino acids. Germline trimming cut 10 bases from V and 4 bases from J; bases unmatched to any gene: 6. The DNA for the CDR3 is TGTGCCACCATTAGCGGGGAGTACAATGAGCAGTTCTTC. This sequence encodes CATISGEYNEQFF.

The chain recombines TRBV9 with TRBJ2-3, with D tentatively TRBD2 (5 bases). This CDR3 has 12 residues. V was shortened by 3 bases and J by 6 bases, with 8 bases between the two germline ends. Germline CDR1 and CDR2: SGDLS and YYNGEE. The CDR3 DNA reads as TGTGCCAGCAGCGCCCCGGGGGATACGCAGTATTTT. Translating gives CASSAPGDTQYF. Complete variable domain (other parts from reference TRBV9 and TRBJ2-3): DSGVTQTPKHLITATGQRVTLRCSPRSGDLSVYWYQQSLDQGLQFLIQYYNGEERAKGNILERFSAQQFPDLHSELNLSSLELGDSALYFCASSAPGDTQYFGPGTRLTVL.